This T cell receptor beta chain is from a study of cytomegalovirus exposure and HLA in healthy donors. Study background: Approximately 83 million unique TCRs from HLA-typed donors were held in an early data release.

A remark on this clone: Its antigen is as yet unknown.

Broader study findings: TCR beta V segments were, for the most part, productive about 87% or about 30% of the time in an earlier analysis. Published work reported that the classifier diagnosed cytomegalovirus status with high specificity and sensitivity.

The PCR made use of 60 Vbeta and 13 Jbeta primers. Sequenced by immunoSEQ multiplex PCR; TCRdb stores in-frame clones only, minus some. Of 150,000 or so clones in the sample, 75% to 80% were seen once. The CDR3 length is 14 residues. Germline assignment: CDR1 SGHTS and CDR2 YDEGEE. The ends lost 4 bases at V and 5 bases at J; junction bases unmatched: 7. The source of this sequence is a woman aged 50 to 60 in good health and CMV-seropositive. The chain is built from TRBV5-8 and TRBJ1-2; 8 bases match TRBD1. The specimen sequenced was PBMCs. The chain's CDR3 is CASSRRDRTYGYTF. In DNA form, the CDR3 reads TGTGCCAGCAGCCGTCGGGACAGGACTTATGGCTACACCTTC.